This TCR beta chain came from a study of T cells in Graves' hyperthyroidism and ophthalmopathy. The CDR3 runs 13 residues. Trimming took off 3 bases at V and 1 base at J, with 6 bases between the two ends. Uncontrolled infections, other autoimmune diseases, pregnancy or lactation led to exclusion of patients. Diagnosis relied on clinical symptoms, serum thyroxine and TRAb, thyroid ultrasound and orbital computed tomography. Amplified TCR beta CDR3 regions came from RNA transcripts. The HTBI primer set drove a first-round RT-PCR of the TCR CDR3. TCRdb processed the multiplex PCR reads anew with MiXCR; each CDR3 protein has one entry. The sample holds 500,000 or so distinct CDR3 sequences, approximately 16% seen once.

This receptor was obtained from a woman aged 30 to 39 with Graves' ophthalmopathy. This chain uses TRBV12-3 or TRBV12-4 with TRBJ2-5; D uncertain. The sample comprised blood. The CDR3 spells CASSFFSQETQYF. CDR3 in DNA: TGTGCCAGCAGTTTTTTCTCCCAAGAGACCCAGTACTTC.